The 21 T cell receptor beta chains given below trace back to one sample, sequenced in a study of blood T cells in healthy people across ages. Using a J-beta primer mix together with a sample-barcoded 5' primer, a second PCR was run for 7 to 11 cycles. MiXCR, applied by TCRdb to the 5' RACE reads, yields one record per CDR3 protein. The sample lists 750,000 or so distinct CDR3 sequences, roughly 25% occurring once. These data are also associated with another study on T cells of mothers and their children.

The sequencing input was blood. The receptors come from a boy aged 5-17 years in good health.

CDR3 residues: CASSFRDYRYEQYF. The DNA of the CDR3 is TGCGCCAGCAGCTTCCGGGACTACAGATACGAGCAGTACTTC. V is TRBV5-1 and J is TRBJ2-7, with 7 bases fitting TRBD2. CDR1 SGHRS and CDR2 YFSETQ come from the germline V gene. Unmatched junction bases numbered 6, after V lost 2 bases and J lost 4 bases. The CDR3 covers 14 residues.

This clonotype was seen ten or more times. The CDR3 loop is CASSLSLAGGKETQYF. The CDR3 region has the DNA TGTGCCAGCAGCTTAAGTTTAGCGGGGGGAAAAGAGACCCAGTACTTC. The chain carries TRBV7-9 and TRBJ2-5; TRBD2 matches 10 bases. Germline V gene lookup returns CDR1 SEHNR and CDR2 FQNEAQ (reference sequence). V was clipped by 2 bases and J by 3 bases; unmatched bases: 6. The CDR3 length is 16 residues.

The chain links TRBV20-1 to TRBJ2-7; TRBD1 agrees at 9 bases. CDR3 size: 15 residues. V shed 0 bases and J 2 bases; nucleotides not matched to a gene: 5. Germline CDR1 DFQATT, CDR2 SNEGSKA (reference sequence). As DNA, the CDR3 is TGCAGTGCTAGAGATCGGACAGGGGCCCCCTACGAGCAGTACTTC. Translation gives CSARDRTGAPYEQYF.

This clonotype came up a few times. The chain recombines TRBV24-1 with TRBJ1-5, with unresolved D. The germline V gene has CDR1 KGHDR and CDR2 SFDVKD. This CDR3 contains 13 residues. V was shortened by 3 bases and J by 9 bases, with 11 bases between the two germline ends. CDR3 in DNA: TGTGCCACCAGTGATGAATCGAGAGGGCCCCAGCATTTT. The encoded protein is CATSDESRGPQHF.

The V and J genes are TRBV5-1 and TRBJ2-5, with 10 bases lining up with TRBD2. The germline gives CDR1 SGHRS, CDR2 YFSETQ. This CDR3 is built from 17 residues. V gave up 0 bases and J gave up 4 bases; unmatched junction bases: 9. The CDR3: CASSLEGLAGVRETQYF. The CDR3 nucleotides read TGCGCCAGCAGCTTGGAGGGGCTAGCGGGAGTACGAGAGACCCAGTACTTC.

There are a few counts of this clonotype. The chain employs TRBV2 and TRBJ1-1; maybe TRBD1 (5 bases). The germline V gene encodes CDR1 SNHLY and CDR2 FYNNEI. CDR3 length: 11 amino acids. The CDR3 loop reads CAKQGRDEAFF. Written as DNA, the CDR3 is TGTGCGAAGCAGGGAAGAGATGAAGCTTTCTTT.

Points on this clonotype: An end of the junction does not agree with germline; a read error may underlie this. This rearrangement joins TRBV7-7 to TRBJ2-5; TRBD2 is a possible D gene (6 bases). Gene TRBJ2-7 matches the end of the DNA better, so the J call may be wrong. Germline V lookup: CDR1 SSHAT, CDR2 FNYEAQ (reference sequence). The CDR3 totals 13 residues. The chain's CDR3 is CASSPGLHYEQYF. The CDR3 bases are TGTGCTAGCAGCCCGGGACTCCACTACGAGCAGTACTTC.

This chain uses TRBV13 with TRBJ2-2, with no clear D. The V end was cut by 5 bases, the J end by 2 bases, with 9 bases between. Germline assignment: CDR1 PRHDT and CDR2 FYEKMQ (reference sequence). The CDR3 is 14 amino acids. CDR3 residues: CASSVGPNTGELFF. CDR3 coding DNA: TGTGCCAGCAGCGTCGGGCCTAACACCGGGGAGCTGTTTTTT. The full variable domain, with the rest looked up from reference TRBV13 and TRBJ2-2, is AAGVIQSPRHLIKEKRETATLKCYPIPRHDTVYWYQQGPGQDPQFLISFYEKMQSDKGSIPDRFSAQQFSDYHSELNMSSLELGDSALYFCASSVGPNTGELFFGEGSRLTVL.

This clonotype showed up just a few times. The chain employs TRBV7-6 and TRBJ2-5; D is possibly TRBD2 (6 bases). Per the germline V gene, CDR1 is SGHVS and CDR2 is FNYEAQ. The CDR3 is 15 residues long. V gave up 5 bases and J gave up 4 bases, with 17 bases separating them. The CDR3 DNA sequence: TGTGCCAGCAGCCCGGGGACTGCTGGGGGAGAGACCCAGTACTTC. This translates into CASSPGTAGGETQYF.

This clonotype came up once. The rearrangement links TRBV7-2 to TRBJ1-1; unclear D gene. From germline, CDR1 is SGHTA and CDR2 FQGNSA. Trimming took off 1 base at V and 7 bases at J, with 13 bases between the two ends. This CDR3 is 14 amino acids long. The CDR3 DNA is TGTGCCAGCAGCTTAGGTTGGATCTTGATTGAAGCTTTCTTT. It specifies CASSLGWILIEAFF.

The table lists this clonotype with many counts. The chain uses TRBV29-1 and TRBJ2-1, with 7 bases lining up with TRBD2. The end of the DNA is better explained by TRBJ2-7, so the J call may be wrong. Germline V gene data show CDR1 as SQVTM and CDR2 as ANQGSEA. The CDR3 length is 12 residues. The chain's CDR3 is CAGVGGNYEQYF. CDR3 DNA sequence: TGCGCCGGCGTGGGGGGGAACTACGAGCAGTACTTC.

This clonotype was observed a few times. The J gene is TRBJ1-6, the V gene TRBV29-1; 9 positions match TRBD1. The J segment lost 7 bases and the V segment lost 7 bases, leaving 5 bases of the junction unmatched. The CDR3 has 13 amino acids. CDR1 is SQVTM and CDR2 is ANQGSEA in the germline V gene. The CDR3 nucleotides read TGCAGCGCAATGACAGGGGGAAATTCACCCCTCCACTTT. Translation gives CSAMTGGNSPLHF.

This clonotype has a handful of counts. The chain carries TRBV7-2 and TRBJ2-3; 10 nucleotides align to TRBD2. The CDR3 has 15 residues. Losses at the gene ends were 1 base for V and 5 bases for J; bases not matched to a gene: 3. Germline V gene sequence: CDR1 SGHTA, CDR2 FQGNSA. The CDR3 DNA sequence: TGTGCCAGCAGCTTAGAAGCGGGGGGGGTAGATACGCAGTATTTT. Residues: CASSLEAGGVDTQYF.

J is TRBJ1-2 and V is TRBV12-3 or TRBV12-4; no clear D. The CDR3 sequence is 13 residues long. Trimming cost V 2 bases and J 4 bases, with 8 bases left between them. CDR3: CASSLMEAYGYTF. The CDR3 bases are TGTGCCAGCAGTTTAATGGAGGCCTATGGCTACACCTTC.

The table lists this clonotype with a few counts. The chain uses TRBV6-2 or TRBV6-3 and TRBJ2-7; no clear D. Trimming took 0 bases from V and 0 from J, leaving 12 bases between them. Germline CDR1 and CDR2: MNHEY and SVGEGT. The CDR3 is 16 residues long. The CDR3 protein is CASSYSFQSLSYEQYF. The CDR3 bases are TGTGCCAGCAGTTACTCTTTCCAGAGCCTCTCCTACGAGCAGTACTTC.

J is TRBJ2-1 and V is TRBV20-1, with 10 bases identical to TRBD2. The CDR3 sequence is 12 residues long. The germline CDR1 and CDR2 sequences are DFQATT and SNEGSKA (reference sequence). V lost 6 bases to trimming and J lost 15 bases; unmatched junction nucleotides: 11. CDR3 DNA: TGCAGTGCCACCATACTAGCGGGGTACGCGTTCTTC. It encodes CSATILAGYAFF.

Only a few counts were recorded for this clonotype. The chain employs TRBV28 and TRBJ2-7; maybe TRBD1 (5 bases). The ends were cut back, 10 bases at V and 1 base at J, with 8 bases in the middle. Germline CDR1 reads MDHEN; CDR2 reads SYDVKM. The CDR3 loop spans 11 amino acids. This chain's CDR3 is CATAGSYEQYF. The DNA for the CDR3 is TGTGCCACAGCAGGGTCCTACGAGCAGTACTTC.

This chain joins TRBV3-1 and TRBJ1-5; a weak D match, TRBD1 (5 bases). This CDR3 has 17 residues. Deletions cut 4 bases from V and 3 bases from J, with 19 bases between. CDR1 and CDR2 (germline): LGHDT, YNNKEL (reference sequence). The CDR3 sequence is CASSLGTWVGNNQPQHF. The CDR3 DNA reads TGTGCCAGCAGCCTCGGGACGTGGGTAGGCAACAATCAGCCCCAGCATTTT.

This clonotype was seen only a few times. At one boundary the junction diverges from the germline segment, which might be a read error. The J gene is TRBJ2-7, the V gene TRBV7-7; unclear D gene. The germline V gene has CDR1 SSHAT and CDR2 FNYEAQ (reference sequence). CDR3 size: 16 residues. CDR3 in amino acids: CASSLGLSLDGYEQYF. The CDR3 DNA sequence: TGTGCTAGCAGTCTAGGGCTCTCCTTGGACGGCTACGAGCAGTACTTC.

The V call is TRBV5-1, the J call TRBJ2-1, with 7 bases that match TRBD1. CDR3 size: 15 residues. The germline V gene encodes CDR1 SGHRS and CDR2 YFSETQ. J gave up 8 bases and V 0 bases, and 8 bases lay outside the gene matches. CDR3 coding DNA: TGCGCCAGCAGCTTGGATCGGAAAGGGGGCGATGAGCAGTTCTTC. Residues: CASSLDRKGGDEQFF.

This clonotype was counted a few times. The chain joins TRBV5-1 to TRBJ1-4; 7 bases are shared with TRBD1. CDR1 and CDR2 from the germline V gene are SGHRS and YFSETQ. The length of the CDR3 is 15 residues. V was pared by 3 bases and J by 5 bases, with 7 bases of the junction left unmatched. The chain's CDR3 is CASSSSTGTNEKLFF. The CDR3 DNA is TGCGCCAGCAGCTCCTCGACAGGGACAAATGAAAAACTGTTTTTT.